The rows below give T cell receptor beta chains drawn from one sample of a study of technical replicates of blood from a few donors. Some clones are missing from TCRdb's copy, which holds only in-frame ones; the method was immunoSEQ multiplex PCR. There are tens of thousands of clones in the sample; about 94% occur only once, and roughly 0.25% lies in the top ten. Sequences were obtained from T cells isolated from PBMCs. These receptors were collected from a human donor in good health. Both conserved end residues are part of each CDR3. The order of the fields is V gene, clone size, CDR3 length, CDR3 protein. Only part of the rows carry a size: once, few, many, or a class if the clone is expanded.

TRBV29-1 | . | 15 | CSAYVARGSNYGYTF
TRBV2 | . | 12 | CASSEGTRTQYF
TRBV9 | . | 16 | CASTGGYYFANSPLHF
TRBV27 | . | 13 | CASRKTGGETQYF
TRBV5-6 | . | 12 | CASSSTGYEQYF
TRBV5-1 | . | 15 | CASSFSGNPYNEQFF
TRBV6-1 | . | 16 | CASSDWDRDSNQPQHF
TRBV28 | . | 15 | CASSGTGFLSDTQYF
TRBV6-1 | . | 15 | CASSSGGAGTDTQYF
TRBV9 | . | 15 | CASSGWTSNTGELFF
TRBV19 | . | 14 | CASSIVRGNYGYTF
TRBV19 | . | 17 | CASSIDPGGTTAYGYTF
TRBV10-3 | . | 16 | CAITESGDWGTDTQYF
TRBV11-2 | . | 12 | CASSLLSQPQHF
TRBV28 | . | 16 | CASSFETGFSVEKLFF
TRBV5-1 | few | 14 | CASSEGDGNTEAFF
TRBV6-5 | . | 12 | CASGSAGYGYTF
TRBV30 | . | 14 | CAWGSGGELETQYF
TRBV2 | few | 14 | CASSDRTGDEKLFF
TRBV4-1 | few | 17 | CASSQVAGDRGGYGYTF
TRBV5-4 | . | 14 | CASRLAGGNNEQFF
TRBV6-5 | . | 16 | CASSYGTSGVQETQYF
TRBV4-1 | . | 20 | CASSQVWPPGQGTSNYGYTF
TRBV11-1 | . | 18 | CASSLAMGVRGGTGELFF
TRBV11-3 | . | 17 | CASSLHDRLLMNTEAFF
TRBV19 | once | 14 | CASSSDRGNTEAFF
TRBV6-1 | . | 12 | CASREGPTEAFF
TRBV9 | . | 17 | CASSVGGLAGEVNEQFF
TRBV5-3 | . | 15 | CARSLGDRGEDEAFF
TRBV7-9 | . | 13 | CASSSGQYYEQYF
TRBV7-9 | . | 15 | CASSSPGGAGLEQYF
TRBV6-1 | . | 15 | CATTPGKAYLNEQFF
TRBV2 | . | 14 | CASRTSGASYEQYF
TRBV19 | . | 13 | CASRASGSEPQYF
TRBV4-1 | . | 17 | CASSRRLAGISTDTQYF
TRBV15 | . | 16 | CATSRGLGQGGTEAFF
TRBV5-1 | . | 14 | CASSLAGGDYGYTF
TRBV4-1 | . | 15 | CASSLLDRALDGYTF
TRBV19 | . | 15 | CASSIGDYSGNTIYF
TRBV10-3 | . | 17 | CAIAAGRVLSNTGELFF
TRBV16 | . | 13 | CASSPVQREKLFF
TRBV7-9 | . | 14 | CASSFPGGTYEQYF
TRBV9 | . | 18 | CASSGPGRGSSYNSPLHF
TRBV28 | . | 14 | CASSSGQKSYEQYF
TRBV5-1 | . | 14 | CASSLDWGDQPQHF
TRBV6-5 | . | 14 | CASSSPYMNTEAFF